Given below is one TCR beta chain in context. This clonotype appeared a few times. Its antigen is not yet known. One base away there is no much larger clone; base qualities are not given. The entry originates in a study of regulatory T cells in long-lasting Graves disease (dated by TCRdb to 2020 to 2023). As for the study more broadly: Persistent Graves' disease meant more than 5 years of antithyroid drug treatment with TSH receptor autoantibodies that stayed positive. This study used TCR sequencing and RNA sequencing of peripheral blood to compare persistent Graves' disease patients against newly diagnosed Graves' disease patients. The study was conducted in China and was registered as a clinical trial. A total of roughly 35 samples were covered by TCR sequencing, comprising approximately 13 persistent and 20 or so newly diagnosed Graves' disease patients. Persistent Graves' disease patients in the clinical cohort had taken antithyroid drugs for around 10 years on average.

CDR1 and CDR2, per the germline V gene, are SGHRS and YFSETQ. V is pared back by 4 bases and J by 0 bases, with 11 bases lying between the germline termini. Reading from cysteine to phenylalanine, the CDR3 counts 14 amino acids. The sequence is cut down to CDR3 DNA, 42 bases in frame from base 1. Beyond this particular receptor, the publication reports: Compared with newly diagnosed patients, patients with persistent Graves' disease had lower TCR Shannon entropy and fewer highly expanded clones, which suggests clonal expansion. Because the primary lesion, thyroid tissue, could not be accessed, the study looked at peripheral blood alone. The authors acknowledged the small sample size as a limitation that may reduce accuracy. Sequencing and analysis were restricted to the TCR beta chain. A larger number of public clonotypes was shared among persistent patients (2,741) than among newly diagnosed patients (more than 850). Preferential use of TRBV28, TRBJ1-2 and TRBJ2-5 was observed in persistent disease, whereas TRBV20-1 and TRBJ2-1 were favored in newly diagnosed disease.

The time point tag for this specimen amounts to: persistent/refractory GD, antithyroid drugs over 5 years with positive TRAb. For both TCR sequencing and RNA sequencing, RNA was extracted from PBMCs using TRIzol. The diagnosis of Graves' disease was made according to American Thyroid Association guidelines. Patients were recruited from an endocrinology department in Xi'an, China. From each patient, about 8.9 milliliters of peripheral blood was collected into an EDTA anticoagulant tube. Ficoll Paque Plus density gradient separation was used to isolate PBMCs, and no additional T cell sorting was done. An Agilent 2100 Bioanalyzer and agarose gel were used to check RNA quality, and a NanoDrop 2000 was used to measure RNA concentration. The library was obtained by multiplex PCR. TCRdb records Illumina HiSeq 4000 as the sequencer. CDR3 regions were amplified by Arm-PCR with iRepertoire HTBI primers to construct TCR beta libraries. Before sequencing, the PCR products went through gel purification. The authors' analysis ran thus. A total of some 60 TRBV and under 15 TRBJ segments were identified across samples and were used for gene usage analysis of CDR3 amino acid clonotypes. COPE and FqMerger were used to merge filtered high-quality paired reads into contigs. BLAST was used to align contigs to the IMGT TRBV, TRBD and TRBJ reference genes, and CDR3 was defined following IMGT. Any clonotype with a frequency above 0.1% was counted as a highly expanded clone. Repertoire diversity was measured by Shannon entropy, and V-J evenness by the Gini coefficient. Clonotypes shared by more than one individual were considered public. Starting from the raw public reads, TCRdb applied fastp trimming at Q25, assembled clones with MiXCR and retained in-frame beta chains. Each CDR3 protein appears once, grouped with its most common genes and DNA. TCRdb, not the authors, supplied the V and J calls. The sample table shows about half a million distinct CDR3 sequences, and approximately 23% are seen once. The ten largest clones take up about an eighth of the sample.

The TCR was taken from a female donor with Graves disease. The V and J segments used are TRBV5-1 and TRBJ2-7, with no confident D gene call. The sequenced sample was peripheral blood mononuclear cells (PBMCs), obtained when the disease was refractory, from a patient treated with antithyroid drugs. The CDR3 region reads CASSGPNASYEQYF. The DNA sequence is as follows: TGCGCCAGCAGCGGACCGAACGCCTCCTACGAGCAGTACTTC.